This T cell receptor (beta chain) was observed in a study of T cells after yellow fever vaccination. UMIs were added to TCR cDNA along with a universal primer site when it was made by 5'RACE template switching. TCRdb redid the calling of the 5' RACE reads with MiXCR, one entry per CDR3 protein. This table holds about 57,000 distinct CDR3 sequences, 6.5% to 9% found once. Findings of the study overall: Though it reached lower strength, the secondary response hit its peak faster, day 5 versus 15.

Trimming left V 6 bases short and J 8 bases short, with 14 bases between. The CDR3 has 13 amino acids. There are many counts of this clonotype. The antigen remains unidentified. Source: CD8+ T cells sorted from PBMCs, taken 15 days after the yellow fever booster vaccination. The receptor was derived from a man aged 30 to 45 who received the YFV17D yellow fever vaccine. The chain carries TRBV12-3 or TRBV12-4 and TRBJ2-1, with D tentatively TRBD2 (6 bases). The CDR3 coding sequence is TGTGCCAGCAGCCCGACTAGTTTCGATGAGCAGTTCTTC. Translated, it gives CASSPTSFDEQFF.